The clone carrying this T cell receptor beta chain was counted between two and nine times. Using immunoSEQ multiplex PCR, the repertoire was profiled, and TCRdb retains in-frame clones only, with some absent. The sample shows roughly 240,000 clones, roughly 85% of them seen only once. Looked up from germline, CDR1 is LNHDA and CDR2 is SQIVND (reference sequence). V lost 9 bases and J 0 bases, leaving 24 bases between the germline ends. The CDR3 runs to 18 residues. This sample is drawn from a study of blood T cell repertoires in COVID-19. Across the study: Nucleic acid was either cDNA or gDNA, and it came from T cells, B-cell-depleted T cells, or PBMCs.

Enrollees, about 18 to 95 years old, lived in approximately 24 US areas. The chain recombines TRBV19 with TRBJ1-3, with D unresolved. The clonotype comes from a woman aged 45-65 years with acute COVID-19. Sequencing was done on a sample of PBMCs or T cells enriched from blood (not recorded which). The DNA of the CDR3 is TGTGCCAGCTCGGCCCGATCAGGTTCTATTAGCTCTGGAAACACCATATATTTT. Translation: CASSARSGSISSGNTIYF.